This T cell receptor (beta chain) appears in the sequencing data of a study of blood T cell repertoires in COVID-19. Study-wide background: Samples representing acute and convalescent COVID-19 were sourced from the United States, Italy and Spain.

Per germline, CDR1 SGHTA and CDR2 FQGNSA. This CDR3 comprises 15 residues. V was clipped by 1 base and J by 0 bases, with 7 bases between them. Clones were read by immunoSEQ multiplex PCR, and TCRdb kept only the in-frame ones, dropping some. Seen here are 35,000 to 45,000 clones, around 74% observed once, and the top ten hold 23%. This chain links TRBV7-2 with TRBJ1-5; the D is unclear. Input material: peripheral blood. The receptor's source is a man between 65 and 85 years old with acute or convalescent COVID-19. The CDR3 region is CASSLGPNSNQPQHF. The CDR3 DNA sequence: TGTGCCAGCAGCTTAGGTCCAAATAGCAATCAGCCCCAGCATTTT.